One and the same sample provided the 13 T cell receptor beta chains below, sequenced in a study of CD8+ T cells in alopecia areata. Treatment here: oral pan-JAK inhibitor, 5-10 mg twice daily. The authors extracted RNA and reverse transcribed it into cDNA as the sequencing template. TCRdb's table, derived via immunoSEQ multiplex PCR, lists solely in-frame clones and lacks some. Of around 190,000 clones listed, 60% are singletons. Sequences were derived from CD4+ T cells sorted from blood, sampled at week 4, from a patient treated with tofacitinib. These receptors came from a human donor with alopecia areata.

This chain connects TRBV29-1 to TRBJ2-1; D gene unclear. CDR1 and CDR2 from the germline V gene are SQVTM and ANQGSEA. The CDR3 has 12 amino acids. The chain's CDR3 is CSPEAQYNEQFF. In DNA form, the CDR3 reads TGCAGTCCTGAGGCACAGTACAATGAGCAGTTCTTC.

This clone has more than one count but fewer than ten. The rearrangement uses TRBV30 and TRBJ2-3; no reliable D call. The V end was cut by 8 bases, the J end by 0 bases, with 12 bases between. From germline, CDR1 is GTSNPN and CDR2 SVGIG (reference sequence). CDR3 length equals 13 residues. Here the CDR3 reads CAIHDSSTDTQYF. CDR3 bases: TGTGCCATTCATGATTCTAGCACAGATACGCAGTATTTT.

This rearrangement joins TRBV5-1 to TRBJ1-3, with D unresolved. V was clipped by 4 bases and J by 0 bases, with 8 bases between them. This CDR3 is built from 14 residues. Per the germline V gene, CDR1 is SGHRS and CDR2 is YFSETQ. Here the CDR3 DNA reads TGCGCCAGCAGCCTCGAAACCTCTGGAAACACCATATATTTT. It specifies CASSLETSGNTIYF.

The sample holds many counts of this clone. Here the CDR3 DNA reads TGTGCCAGCAGCTTAGGGGGACAGGGGATCTCTGGAAACACCATATATTTT. This translates into CASSLGGQGISGNTIYF. The chain links TRBV7-2 to TRBJ1-3, with 10 bases aligning to TRBD1. With V trimmed by 1 base and J by 0 bases, 3 bases remained unmatched. Per the germline V gene, CDR1 is SGHTA and CDR2 is FQGNSA. The CDR3 extends over 17 amino acids. Looking up the rest from reference TRBV7-2 and TRBJ1-3 gives the full variable domain: GAGVSQSPSNKVTEKGKDVELRCDPISGHTALYWYRQSLGQGLEFLIYFQGNSAPDKSGLPSDRFSAERTGGSVSTLTIQRTQQEDSAVYLCASSLGGQGISGNTIYFGEGSWLTVV.

This sequence joins TRBV9 and TRBJ2-5; no firm D call. The CDR3 length is 13 residues. Trimming took off 0 bases at V and 7 bases at J, with 10 bases between the two ends. CDR1 is SGDLS and CDR2 is YYNGEE in the germline V gene. DNA of the CDR3: TGTGCCAGCAGCGTAGGAGGAGATGGGACCCAGTACTTC. It yields the protein CASSVGGDGTQYF.

This clone was seen just once. The V call is TRBV9, the J call TRBJ2-3; D not resolved. V shed 0 bases and J shed 2 bases, with 10 bases lying between them. The CDR3 runs 15 residues. Germline V gene sequence: CDR1 SGDLS, CDR2 YYNGEE. This CDR3 is CASSVALADTDTQYF. Here the CDR3 DNA reads TGTGCCAGCAGCGTAGCTCTCGCAGACACAGATACGCAGTATTTT.

CDR3 protein: CSVGQGLATEAFF. The CDR3 DNA reads as TGCAGCGTTGGACAGGGGTTGGCGACTGAAGCTTTCTTT. The chain carries TRBV29-1 and TRBJ1-1; 8 bases align to TRBD1. The length of the CDR3 is 13 residues. Trimming at V came to 4 bases and at J to 5 bases, leaving 6 bases not matched to a gene. Germline V gives CDR1 SQVTM, CDR2 ANQGSEA.

V and J are TRBV20-1 and TRBJ2-7; D gene ambiguous. The germline CDR1 and CDR2 sequences are DFQATT and SNEGSKA (reference sequence). The CDR3 sequence is 11 residues long. V lost 5 bases to trimming and J lost 5 bases, with 10 bases between them. CDR3 sequence reads: CSASLLDEQYF. As DNA, the CDR3 is TGCAGTGCTTCCCTCCTTGACGAGCAGTACTTC.

V and J are TRBV10-3 and TRBJ2-2; D is unresolved. This CDR3 has 14 amino acids. The V end lost 3 bases, the J end lost 1 base, and 6 bases lay between the germline ends. Germline V gives CDR1 ENHRY, CDR2 SYGVKD. The CDR3 region is CAISDNLNTGELFF. The DNA of the CDR3 is TGTGCCATCAGTGACAACCTGAACACCGGGGAGCTGTTTTTT.

In its sample, this clone was seen once. CDR3 DNA: TGTGCCAGCAGCTTTAGCGGGAGCACAGATACGCAGTATTTT. It specifies CASSFSGSTDTQYF. The chain employs TRBV7-2 and TRBJ2-3, with TRBD2 matching over 7 bases. V was clipped by 3 bases and J by 0 bases; unmatched bases: 0. This CDR3 has 14 residues. From germline, CDR1 is SGHTA and CDR2 FQGNSA.

In its sample, this clone was seen a few times. This chain connects TRBV29-1 to TRBJ2-2; D perhaps matches TRBD1 (5 bases). The V and J ends lost 4 bases and 4 bases respectively, with 13 bases between them. The CDR3 length is 14 residues. Germline V CDR1 and CDR2: SQVTM, ANQGSEA. The CDR3 DNA reads TGCAGCGTTGTGGGCAGGGAAAGCACCGGGGAGCTGTTTTTT. Residues: CSVVGRESTGELFF.

This clone was seen once. The V and J genes are TRBV5-4 and TRBJ1-1; D gene ambiguous. The germline V gene has CDR1 SGHNT and CDR2 YYREEE (reference sequence). This CDR3 is 16 amino acids long. Deletions cut 4 bases from V and 0 bases from J, with 16 bases between. CDR3 sequence reads: CASSNPGRKMNTEAFF. The DNA for the CDR3 is TGTGCCAGCAGCAACCCTGGGAGGAAAATGAACACTGAAGCTTTCTTT.

The chain is built from TRBV5-1 and TRBJ1-4, with TRBD1 matching over 7 bases. Trimming at V came to 2 bases and at J to 8 bases, leaving 6 bases not matched to a gene. Germline V gives CDR1 SGHRS, CDR2 YFSETQ. This CDR3 comprises 14 residues. The DNA for the CDR3 is TGCGCCAGCAGCTTCGAGTCAGGGGGAGAAAAACTGTTTTTT. It encodes CASSFESGGEKLFF. Together with reference TRBV5-1 and TRBJ1-4, the CDR3 gives the full variable domain: KAGVTQTPRYLIKTRGQQVTLSCSPISGHRSVSWYQQTPGQGLQFLFEYFSETQRNKGNFPGRFSGRQFSNSRSEMNVSTLELGDSALYLCASSFESGGEKLFFGSGTQLSVL.